These 31 T cell receptor beta chains originate from one sample sequenced in a study of blood T cell repertoires in COVID-19. Produced via immunoSEQ multiplex PCR; TCRdb's table is partial and in-frame only. The table has approximately 190,000 clones, 85% to 90% seen once. Sequenced: PBMCs or T cells enriched from blood (not recorded which). The receptors stem from a woman aged 40 to 55 in a cohort exposed to, infected with or recovered from COVID-19 (not recorded which).

This clone was counted a few times. This chain joins TRBV4-3 and TRBJ2-7; 9 nucleotides agree with TRBD2. This CDR3 contains 15 residues. Germline-derived CDR1 and CDR2 are LGHNA and YSLEER. The J segment lost 7 bases and the V segment lost 0 bases, leaving 7 bases of the junction unmatched. The chain's CDR3 is CASSQESSGILEQYF. For the CDR3, the DNA is TGCGCCAGCAGCCAAGAATCTAGCGGGATTTTAGAGCAGTACTTC.

The chain employs TRBV4-3 and TRBJ1-1; D gene unclear. CDR1 is LGHNA, CDR2 YSLEER, per germline. This CDR3 is built from 15 residues. Trimming cost V 0 bases and J 3 bases, with 11 bases left between them. CDR3 sequence: CASSQDYDTHTEAFF. The CDR3 coding sequence is TGCGCCAGCAGCCAAGATTACGACACACACACTGAAGCTTTCTTT.

The chain has TRBV10-2 and TRBJ1-1; possibly TRBD1 for D (6 bases). The CDR3 is 16 residues long. Germline CDR1 is WSHSY and CDR2 is SAAADI. V lost 9 bases and J lost 0, with 20 bases in between. The DNA of the CDR3 is TGCGCCAGTAATTCAGGACAGTTGGCTCTGAACACTGAAGCTTTCTTT. This gives the protein CASNSGQLALNTEAFF.

This rearrangement joins TRBV11-2 to TRBJ2-1, with TRBD2 as a possible D gene (6 bases). Germline values: CDR1 SGHAT, CDR2 FQNNGV. The CDR3 extends over 16 amino acids. The germline V and J ends were trimmed by 4 bases and 2 bases, with 15 bases remaining between them. CDR3 sequence reads: CASSSASIAAYNEQFF. The CDR3 DNA is TGTGCCAGCAGCTCCGCGTCAATAGCGGCCTACAATGAGCAGTTCTTC.

The chain carries TRBV25-1 and TRBJ1-1; 9 bases match TRBD1. This CDR3 is built from 13 residues. Germline V gene data show CDR1 as MGHDK and CDR2 as SYGVNS. V lost 7 bases, J lost 2 bases, and 2 bases stayed unmatched. The CDR3 loop reads CASKQGANTEAFF. CDR3 nucleotide sequence: TGTGCCAGCAAACAGGGGGCCAACACTGAAGCTTTCTTT.

This chain joins TRBV7-9 and TRBJ2-3; 9 nucleotides match TRBD1. CDR1 is SEHNR, CDR2 FQNEAQ, per germline (reference sequence). The CDR3 consists of 15 residues. The J segment lost 3 bases and the V segment lost 4 bases, leaving 5 bases of the junction unmatched. The CDR3 region is CASSSQGAGTDTQYF. The CDR3 DNA follows: TGTGCCAGCAGCTCACAGGGGGCGGGGACAGATACGCAGTATTTT.

The chain joins TRBV2 to TRBJ1-4; 7 bases are a match to TRBD1. CDR1 and CDR2 (germline): SNHLY, FYNNEI. This CDR3 has 12 residues. V was pared by 6 bases and J by 8 bases, with 3 bases of the junction left unmatched. DNA for the CDR3: TGTGCCAGCAGAAGACAGGGAGAAAAACTGTTTTTT. Translated, it gives CASRRQGEKLFF.

The gene calls are TRBV27 and TRBJ2-7; maybe TRBD1 (6 bases). The germline CDR1 and CDR2 sequences are MNHEY and SMNVEV (reference sequence). The CDR3 loop spans 17 amino acids. V was shortened by 5 bases and J by 0 bases, with 20 bases between the two germline ends. DNA of the CDR3: TGTGCCAGCAGTCCGCCGGGACACTCCCTGGGCTCCTACGAGCAGTACTTC. As protein: CASSPPGHSLGSYEQYF.

The gene calls are TRBV2 and TRBJ1-3; D is uncertain. V was cut by 7 bases and J by 0 bases, with 7 bases left in between. From germline, CDR1 is SNHLY and CDR2 FYNNEI. The CDR3 is 13 amino acids. This CDR3 is CASTGSSGNTIYF. As DNA, the CDR3 is TGTGCCAGCACGGGGAGCTCTGGAAACACCATATATTTT.

The gene calls are TRBV7-9 and TRBJ2-7; 9 bases are a match to TRBD2. The V segment lost 5 bases and the J segment 3 bases; nucleotides outside the gene matches: 17. The V gene's germline CDR1 is SEHNR and CDR2 FQNEAQ (reference sequence). The CDR3 extends over 18 amino acids. CDR3 loop: CASSAPVGGRANHYEQYF. CDR3 bases: TGTGCCAGCAGCGCACCGGTTGGCGGGAGGGCCAATCACTACGAGCAGTACTTC.

The rearrangement joins TRBV4-1 to TRBJ2-2; 12 bases are a match to TRBD2. Germline V lookup: CDR1 MGHRA, CDR2 YSYEKL. Unmatched junction bases numbered 7, after V lost 4 bases and J lost 7 bases. The CDR3 spans 16 residues. The CDR3 sequence: CASSPLAGGPGGELFF. The CDR3 DNA follows: TGCGCCAGCAGCCCCCTAGCGGGGGGGCCTGGCGGGGAGCTGTTTTTT.

This clone was picked up a small number of times. The chain uses TRBV29-1 and TRBJ1-1; 7 nucleotides align to TRBD1. The V gene end was trimmed by 6 bases and the J gene end by 3 bases; junction bases not matched to a gene: 7. This CDR3 comprises 13 residues. Germline lookup yields CDR1 SQVTM and CDR2 ANQGSEA. CDR3 sequence reads: CSVQQGLYTEAFF. As DNA, the CDR3 is TGCAGCGTCCAACAGGGGTTGTACACTGAAGCTTTCTTT.

The chain is built from TRBV11-2 and TRBJ1-2, with D uncertain. Trimming pared 3 bases from V and 0 bases from J, leaving 5 bases between. The CDR3 consists of 13 residues. CDR1 is SGHAT and CDR2 is FQNNGV in the germline V gene. CDR3 sequence: CASSLSANYGYTF. The DNA for the CDR3 is TGTGCCAGCAGCTTGTCAGCTAACTATGGCTACACCTTC.

The rearrangement links TRBV6-5 to TRBJ2-5; D remains unclear. This CDR3 region has 12 residues. Germline V lookup: CDR1 MNHEY, CDR2 SVGAGI. V was cut by 4 bases and J by 5 bases, with 8 bases left in between. The CDR3 coding sequence is TGTGCCAGCAGTTTCTTTCCGGAGACCCAGTACTTC. The encoded protein is CASSFFPETQYF.

This clone was counted a single time. This chain links TRBV19 with TRBJ1-1; no definite D call. There are 15 residues in the CDR3. CDR1 and CDR2 from the germline V gene are LNHDA and SQIVND (reference sequence). V lost 3 bases, J lost 1 base, and 12 bases lay in between. CDR3 protein: CASSMFREQNTEAFF. CDR3 coding DNA: TGTGCCAGTAGTATGTTTCGTGAGCAGAACACTGAAGCTTTCTTT. The full variable domain, its missing parts supplied by reference TRBV19 and TRBJ1-1, is DGGITQSPKYLFRKEGQNVTLSCEQNLNHDAMYWYRQDPGQGLRLIYYSQIVNDFQKGDIAEGYSVSREKKESFPLTVTSAQKNPTAFYLCASSMFREQNTEAFFGQGTRLTVV.

The chain recombines TRBV29-1 with TRBJ1-2, with a possible D match to TRBD1 (6 bases). Germline CDR1 is SQVTM and CDR2 is ANQGSEA. Trimming left V 4 bases short and J 4 bases short, with 13 bases between. The CDR3 sequence is 13 residues long. The CDR3, as DNA: TGCAGCGTTGCGCAAACAGGGCCCTATGGCTACACCTTC. This sequence encodes CSVAQTGPYGYTF.

The rearrangement joins TRBV5-1 to TRBJ1-1; 8 nucleotides align to TRBD1. CDR1 is SGHRS and CDR2 is YFSETQ in the germline V gene. CDR3 length: 13 amino acids. V lost 0 bases, J lost 8 bases, and 3 bases stayed unmatched. The CDR3 bases are TGCGCCAGCAGCTTGGGACAGGGGAGGGAAGCTTTCTTT. It translates to CASSLGQGREAFF.

The chain recombines TRBV5-1 with TRBJ2-1, with 9 bases matching TRBD2. Germline loops: CDR1 SGHRS, CDR2 YFSETQ. The V gene end was trimmed by 1 base and the J gene end by 9 bases; junction bases not matched to a gene: 14. The CDR3 length is 17 residues. The CDR3 nucleotides are TGCGCCAGCAGCTTGATCATTAGTGGCGGGGGGGCCGGTGAGCAGTTCTTC. Encoded protein: CASSLIISGGGAGEQFF.

The chain joins TRBV19 to TRBJ2-7, with 7 bases lining up with TRBD2. The CDR3 has 15 residues. J was trimmed by 3 bases and V by 3 bases; bases with no gene match: 8. The V gene's germline CDR1 is LNHDA and CDR2 SQIVND (reference sequence). The CDR3 nucleotides are TGTGCCAGTAGTATCCTCGGGTCTAGCGGCTACGAGCAGTACTTC. Its translation: CASSILGSSGYEQYF.

This chain links TRBV28 with TRBJ1-2; D is possibly TRBD1 (5 bases). Deletions cut 6 bases from V and 1 base from J, with 30 bases between. There are 20 residues in the CDR3. CDR1 and CDR2 (germline): MDHEN, SYDVKM. CDR3 nucleotide sequence: TGTGCCAGCAGGTTAAGCCAGGGTTGGAGCCCCAGTAGGCATAACTATGGCTACACCTTC. Protein product: CASRLSQGWSPSRHNYGYTF.

This chain connects TRBV5-1 to TRBJ2-7; 8 bases are shared with TRBD1. This CDR3 spans 17 amino acids. Trimming at V came to 0 bases and at J to 5 bases, leaving 13 bases not matched to a gene. Germline V lookup: CDR1 SGHRS, CDR2 YFSETQ. CDR3 region: CASSLVPPQGAYHEQYF. CDR3 nucleotide sequence: TGCGCCAGCAGCTTGGTCCCTCCCCAGGGGGCGTACCACGAGCAGTACTTC.

The chain uses TRBV19 and TRBJ1-1; D perhaps matches TRBD1 (5 bases). The CDR3 is 16 amino acids. With 4 bases removed from V and 1 base from J, the gap between germline ends came to 16 bases. In germline, CDR1 is LNHDA, CDR2 SQIVND (reference sequence). CDR3 DNA sequence: TGTGCCAGTAGTAAGATAGGGGAGGGCGGGAACACTGAAGCTTTCTTT. Its protein is CASSKIGEGGNTEAFF.

This rearrangement joins TRBV28 to TRBJ1-1; no definite D call. Germline assignment: CDR1 MDHEN and CDR2 SYDVKM. The V and J ends lost 6 bases and 6 bases respectively, with 17 bases between them. This CDR3 region has 14 residues. The DNA of the CDR3 is TGTGCCAGCAGCCCCCGGCCCCGAGCGGCTGAAGCTTTCTTT. It specifies CASSPRPRAAEAFF.

CDR3 loop: CASSVQTAQNTIYF. The CDR3 DNA reads as TGTGCCAGCAGCGTACAGACAGCGCAAAACACCATATATTTT. This chain links TRBV9 with TRBJ1-3; D is perhaps TRBD1 (5 bases). The ends were cut back, 1 base at V and 6 bases at J, with 11 bases in the middle. CDR1 is SGDLS and CDR2 is YYNGEE in the germline V gene. The CDR3 length is 14 residues.

The V gene is TRBV7-8, the J gene TRBJ1-5; no reliable D call. Germline V gene data show CDR1 as SGHVS and CDR2 as FQNEAQ. CDR3 size: 16 residues. The V end was cut by 2 bases, the J end by 0 bases, with 11 bases between. The CDR3 nucleotides read TGTGCCAGCAGCTTATCACCGATACTTAGCAATCAGCCCCAGCATTTT. The encoded protein is CASSLSPILSNQPQHF. Drawing the rest from reference TRBV7-8 and TRBJ1-5, the complete variable domain is GAGVSQSPRYKVAKRGQDVALRCDPISGHVSLFWYQQALGQGPEFLTYFQNEAQLDKSGLPSDRFFAERPEGSVSTLKIQRTQQEDSAVYLCASSLSPILSNQPQHFGDGTRLSIL.

The chain combines TRBV5-1 with TRBJ2-7; a possible D gene is TRBD2 (7 bases). The CDR3 is made up of 14 amino acids. Trimming took 4 bases from V and 3 from J, leaving 14 bases between them. The germline V gene encodes CDR1 SGHRS and CDR2 YFSETQ. CDR3 loop: CASSRGGGNYEQYF. DNA of the CDR3: TGCGCCAGCAGCAGGGGGGGCGGGAACTACGAGCAGTACTTC.

This clone appeared once. This chain connects TRBV3-1 (or the pseudogene TRBV3-2) to TRBJ1-2; no clear D gene. The length of the CDR3 is 15 residues. The ends were cut back, 0 bases at V and 4 bases at J, with 12 bases in the middle. Germline V gene lookup returns CDR1 LGHDT and CDR2 YNNKEL (reference sequence). The chain's CDR3 is CASSQDYEHVYGYTF. The CDR3 coding sequence is TGTGCCAGCAGCCAAGATTACGAACATGTCTATGGCTACACCTTC.

This chain joins TRBV19 and TRBJ2-4; TRBD2 matches 12 bases. This CDR3 spans 18 amino acids. Trimming removed 3 bases from V and 0 bases from J; junction bases left unmatched: 6. Germline V lookup: CDR1 LNHDA, CDR2 SQIVND (reference sequence). DNA of the CDR3: TGTGCCAGTAGTATGTTACTAGCGGGGGGCCTAGCCAAAAACATTCAGTACTTC. Amino acid sequence: CASSMLLAGGLAKNIQYF.

The gene calls are TRBV10-3 and TRBJ2-7, with a possible D match to TRBD2 (5 bases). The V end was cut by 0 bases, the J end by 9 bases, with 9 bases between. This CDR3 contains 12 residues. Looked up from germline, CDR1 is ENHRY and CDR2 is SYGVKD. CDR3 amino acids: CAISESMGRQYF. The CDR3, as DNA: TGTGCCATCAGTGAGTCGATGGGGAGGCAGTACTTC.

The rearrangement uses TRBV19 and TRBJ2-3; D is ambiguous. Germline CDR1 and CDR2: LNHDA and SQIVND (reference sequence). The V end was cut by 3 bases, the J end by 11 bases, with 9 bases between. The CDR3 has 11 amino acids. The CDR3 loop reads CASSIGPGQYF. For the CDR3, the DNA is TGTGCCAGTAGTATTGGGCCTGGGCAGTATTTT.

The rearrangement joins TRBV27 to TRBJ1-5; 7 positions agree with TRBD1. Germline CDR1 and CDR2: MNHEY and SMNVEV (reference sequence). The ends lost 2 bases at V and 3 bases at J; junction bases unmatched: 10. This CDR3 is built from 17 residues. Here the CDR3 DNA reads TGTGCCAGCAGTTTAAGAGGACAGGAAGCTTACAATCAGCCCCAGCATTTT. It translates to CASSLRGQEAYNQPQHF.